What follows describes a single TCR beta chain. The antigen is undetermined. Both 60 Vbeta primers and 13 Jbeta primers went into the PCR. The data were produced by immunoSEQ multiplex PCR, yet TCRdb's version contains in-frame clones alone and is incomplete. The sample lists around 180,000 clones; around 81% were seen once. The CDR3 totals 16 residues. CDR1 and CDR2 from the germline V gene are SGDLS and YYNGEE. Trimming at V came to 0 bases and at J to 8 bases, leaving 10 bases not matched to a gene. This sample is drawn from a study of cytomegalovirus exposure and HLA in healthy donors. Study-level findings and limits: There were 150 or so TCR beta chains listed as cytomegalovirus-associated. A later analysis showed HLA-associated TCR beta chains outstripping equally common others in clonal expansion. It was reportedly the case that the classifier diagnosed cytomegalovirus status with high specificity and sensitivity. As a later analysis showed, a missense DCLRE1C variant was linked to trimming of TCR beta V- and J-genes.

Sequenced input: PBMCs. The chain recombines TRBV9 with TRBJ2-1, with TRBD2 matching 8 bases. This receptor was identified in a man between 18 and 29 years old in good health and CMV-seronegative. The CDR3 here is CASSVDREGLFDEQFF. CDR3 nucleotides: TGTGCCAGCAGCGTAGACCGGGAGGGCCTATTCGATGAGCAGTTCTTC.